This TCR beta chain was identified during a study of T-cell reconstitution after alpha-beta-depleted transplantation in children (dated by TCRdb to 2016 to 2018). Context from the whole study: T-cell immune reconstitution after TCRalphabeta/CD19-depleted allogeneic hematopoietic cell transplantation in children was quantitatively tracked in the study by means of TCR repertoire profiling. The paper as a whole reports these results and caveats: The frequencies of hyperexpanded clones fell over the following months, and after one year, T-cell counts and TCRbeta diversity were mostly attributed to newly produced T cells. About two months after transplant, the apparently early recovery of alphabetaT-cell counts reportedly depended on just several hundred clones that had expanded rapidly and came from non-depleted graft cells. In some patients, the high TCRbeta diversity seen at day 60 was put down to recipient T cells and intrathymic progenitors that had survived conditioning.

The library was prepared using PCR. This sample was sequenced with an Illumina HiSeq 2500. To normalize quantification of the TCRbeta repertoire, the TCR libraries were built with molecular barcoding that relied on unique molecular identifiers. TCRdb passed the public sequencing reads through fastp at Q25 and MiXCR, retaining productive beta sequences. Duplicate CDR3 protein sequences are folded into a single record with the most common DNA and genes. This sample comprises fewer than 350,000 distinct CDR3 sequences, 7.5% to 9% of them detected only once. Jointly, the top ten make up 8.5% to 9.5% of the sample. The label giving this sample's treatment or condition can be read as: allogeneic hematopoietic cell transplantation with graft depleted of TCRalphabeta T cells and CD19 B cells. The children who served as transplant recipients had been given grafts of TCRalphabeta/CD19-depleted allogeneic hematopoietic cells.

This clonotype was counted many times. What this receptor recognizes is not known. No base-level quality is on record; no much larger clone is a single base apart. Counted from cysteine to phenylalanine, this CDR3 has 16 amino acids. The read is trimmed to its CDR3 DNA, 48 bases read in frame from base 1. V is trimmed back by 4 bases and J by 3 bases, and the junction contains 8 bases that no gene match accounts for. CDR1 and CDR2, per the germline V gene, are MGHRA and YSYEKL. The clonotype comes from a female patient aged 2-10 years who had a stem cell transplant for Fanconi anemia, so the T cells may come from the graft donor. The sequencing here drew on peripheral blood, taken 360 days after TCRalphabeta/CD19-depleted stem cell transplant. The chain is encoded by TRBV4-1 joined to TRBJ2-3; 9 bases in the junction line up with TRBD2. The DNA sequence is TGCGCCAGCAGCCTGAGCGGGCTAGCGGGAACAGATACGCAGTATTTT. Its amino acids are CASSLSGLAGTDTQYF.